This TCR beta chain was observed in a study of T cell responses to AZD1222 COVID-19 vaccine. With regard to this clone: Its antigen remains unidentified.

Libraries were prepared by immunoSEQ multiplex PCR; TCRdb keeps only in-frame clonotypes and omits some of them. The sample lists 130,000 to 150,000 clones, roughly 87% occurring once. Study results and caveats: Receipt of two AZD1222 doses was followed by a rise in Spike-specific TCR breadth and depth. A mostly white British donor set with more females was recruited, and clonal diversity was possibly underestimated. Across the whole spike, CD4 TCRs peaked at regions 160-218 and 743-854.

The receptor's source is an adult who received the MenACWY meningococcal vaccine as a control. The sequencing used peripheral blood, collected 28 days after the second dose of the MenACWY control vaccine.

CDR3 coding DNA: TGCGCCAGCAGCCAAGGGCAGGGAGAAGAGACCCAGTACTTC. Amino acid sequence: CASSQGQGEETQYF. V is TRBV4-3 and J is TRBJ2-5; D possibly uses TRBD1 or TRBD2 (5 bases each). CDR1 LGHNA and CDR2 YSLEER come from the germline V gene. The V gene lost 1 base and the J gene lost 3 bases, with 9 bases spanning the gap. This CDR3 spans 14 amino acids.